What follows are 9 T cell receptor beta chains derived from one specimen sequenced in a study of T cell responses to AZD1222 COVID-19 vaccine. Profiling relied on immunoSEQ multiplex PCR, and the TCRdb table lists in-frame clones only, not all of them. This table holds roughly 100,000 clones, roughly nine tenths found once. Material: peripheral blood, obtained 28 days after the second AZD1222 dose. The receptors were gathered from an adult who received the AZD1222 COVID-19 vaccine.

This rearrangement joins TRBV19 to TRBJ1-5; D not resolved. Trimming left V 2 bases short and J 8 bases short, with 16 bases between. Germline-derived CDR1 and CDR2 are LNHDA and SQIVND (reference sequence). The CDR3 sequence is 15 residues long. Here the CDR3 DNA reads TGTGCCAGTAGTATAACAGCTGGGAGTGAAGAGCCCCAGCATTTT. Its protein is CASSITAGSEEPQHF.

The V call is TRBV2, the J call TRBJ1-1; no firm D call. Germline V gives CDR1 SNHLY, CDR2 FYNNEI. V dropped 7 bases and J dropped 8 bases, with 11 bases sitting between them. The CDR3 has 11 residues. CDR3 nucleotides: TGTGCCAGCAATGGCAGGCCCGAAGCTTTCTTT. It yields the protein CASNGRPEAFF.

V is TRBV5-4 and J is TRBJ1-2; D is unclear. Germline V gives CDR1 SGHNT, CDR2 YYREEE (reference sequence). CDR3 length: 13 residues. Trimming pared 5 bases from V and 2 bases from J, leaving 10 bases between. CDR3 sequence reads: CASSLKENYGYTF. The CDR3 DNA reads TGTGCCAGCAGTCTTAAAGAGAACTATGGCTACACCTTC.

The chain is built from TRBV7-2 and TRBJ1-6; D unresolved. V was shortened by 10 bases and J by 10 bases, with 17 bases between the two germline ends. The CDR3 spans 13 residues. Germline V gene sequence: CDR1 SGHTA, CDR2 FQGNSA. CDR3 in DNA: TGTGCCACCTCCGTGGGTCCGGGGTCACCCCTCCACTTT. As protein: CATSVGPGSPLHF.

The rearrangement links TRBV6-5 to TRBJ1-3; 11 nucleotides match TRBD1. The CDR3 length is 13 residues. Trimming took 5 bases from V and 12 from J; bases not matched to a gene: 6. The germline V gene has CDR1 MNHEY and CDR2 SVGAGI. CDR3 bases: TGTGCCAGCAGTCGAGGACAGGGGGCAAACATATATTTT. Protein product: CASSRGQGANIYF.

V usage is TRBV5-1 and J usage is TRBJ1-1; tentative D call: TRBD1 (5 bases). The germline V gene has CDR1 SGHRS and CDR2 YFSETQ. The CDR3 is 15 residues long. V dropped 3 bases and J dropped 0 bases, with 12 bases sitting between them. The CDR3 nucleotides read TGCGCCAGCAGCTCGCAGACAGCCATGAACACTGAAGCTTTCTTT. Encoded protein: CASSSQTAMNTEAFF. Full variable domain (remainder filled in from reference TRBV5-1 and TRBJ1-1): KAGVTQTPRYLIKTRGQQVTLSCSPISGHRSVSWYQQTPGQGLQFLFEYFSETQRNKGNFPGRFSGRQFSNSRSEMNVSTLELGDSALYLCASSSQTAMNTEAFFGQGTRLTVV.

The V and J genes are TRBV9 and TRBJ1-1; D unresolved. Germline V gene lookup returns CDR1 SGDLS and CDR2 YYNGEE. With 0 bases removed from V and 4 bases from J, the gap between germline ends came to 7 bases. The CDR3 is 13 amino acids. This chain's CDR3 is CASSVGVTTEAFF. The CDR3 nucleotides are TGTGCCAGCAGCGTAGGTGTAACCACTGAAGCTTTCTTT.

The chain joins TRBV20-1 to TRBJ1-1, with D unclear. V lost 0 bases, J lost 3 bases, and 2 bases lay in between. CDR3 length equals 11 residues. Germline CDR1 and CDR2: DFQATT and SNEGSKA (reference sequence). The CDR3 here is CSARDHTEAFF. The CDR3 DNA reads as TGCAGTGCTAGAGATCACACTGAAGCTTTCTTT.

The J gene is TRBJ2-5, the V gene TRBV28, with TRBD2 matching over 9 bases. V shed 3 bases and J 2 bases; nucleotides not matched to a gene: 13. The CDR3 consists of 18 residues. Germline CDR1 is MDHEN and CDR2 is SYDVKM. For the CDR3, the DNA is TGTGCCAGCAGTTTTCCGGGACTAGCTAAAGAAAGACAAGAGACCCAGTACTTC. This encodes CASSFPGLAKERQETQYF.